Shown below are 6 T cell receptor beta chains from a single sample sequenced in a study of blood T cell repertoires in COVID-19. Assay: immunoSEQ multiplex PCR; the TCRdb copy retains only in-frame clones and omits some. The sample consists of about 140,000 clones, around 89% of them appearing once. Material for sequencing was peripheral blood. The receptors shown here come from a human donor with COVID-19, enrolled during active disease. The donor label of this sample is uncertain.

The rearrangement uses TRBV6-6 and TRBJ2-4; TRBD2 agrees at 13 bases. The V and J ends lost 6 bases and 9 bases, in that order; junction bases with no gene match: 11. The germline V gene has CDR1 MNHNY and CDR2 SVGAGI (reference sequence). The CDR3 has 16 amino acids. CDR3 nucleotides: TGTGCCAGCAGGCGACTAGCGGGGGGCTTTCCTCTCATTCAGTACTTC. This gives the protein CASRRLAGGFPLIQYF.

The V and J genes are TRBV19 and TRBJ2-1; possible D gene TRBD1, 6 bases. With 2 bases removed from V and 4 bases from J, the gap between germline ends came to 9 bases. CDR3 size: 14 residues. Per the germline V gene, CDR1 is LNHDA and CDR2 is SQIVND (reference sequence). The CDR3: CASSIQGTYNEQFF. The CDR3 region has the DNA TGTGCCAGTAGTATACAGGGGACATACAATGAGCAGTTCTTC.

The CDR3 nucleotides are TGTGCCAGCAATAGGGGGCAGGTCGGGGAGCTGTTTTTT. Residues: CASNRGQVGELFF. J is TRBJ2-2 and V is TRBV6-5; 7 bases agree with TRBD1. The CDR3 totals 13 residues. Germline values: CDR1 MNHEY, CDR2 SVGAGI. Trimming at V came to 7 bases and at J to 7 bases, leaving 6 bases not matched to a gene.

The chain uses TRBV30 and TRBJ1-1, with a weak D call TRBD1 (5 bases). The V gene lost 4 bases and the J gene lost 5 bases, with 8 bases spanning the gap. This CDR3 has 11 residues. Germline CDR1 reads GTSNPN; CDR2 reads SVGIG (reference sequence). CDR3 region: CAWNRGTEAFF. In DNA form, the CDR3 reads TGTGCCTGGAACCGGGGGACTGAAGCTTTCTTT.

The sample holds one count of this clone. V is TRBV6-2 or TRBV6-3 and J is TRBJ1-2; 7 positions agree with TRBD1. V lost 4 bases and J lost 6; bases outside the gene matches: 5. Germline V gene sequence: CDR1 MNHEY, CDR2 SVGEGT. CDR3 size: 13 residues. The CDR3 region is CASSFTGEDGYTF. CDR3 in DNA: TGTGCCAGCAGTTTCACAGGGGAAGATGGCTACACCTTC.

The genes are TRBV6-2 or TRBV6-3 and TRBJ1-6; 7 bases line up with TRBD1. The CDR3 runs to 17 residues. Germline V CDR1 and CDR2: MNHEY, SVGEGT. V lost 5 bases to trimming and J lost 10 bases; unmatched junction nucleotides: 17. The CDR3 region is CASSPDRAPQLGSPLHF. CDR3 coding DNA: TGTGCCAGCAGTCCCGACAGGGCCCCTCAGTTGGGGTCACCCCTCCACTTT.